This TCR beta chain was identified during a study of cytomegalovirus exposure and HLA in healthy donors. Overall study findings and caveats: For most TCR sequences rarity was the rule, although some public TCRs occurred in many donors. According to the study, 160 or so TCR beta chains were cytomegalovirus-associated.

In this sample, this clone turned up a few times. What it binds is unknown. V shed 5 bases and J 7 bases; nucleotides not matched to a gene: 9. The CDR3 contains 15 residues. The germline V gene encodes CDR1 KGHSH and CDR2 LQKENI. This PCR relied on a set of 60 Vbeta primers and 13 Jbeta primers. Clones were sequenced by immunoSEQ multiplex PCR, and TCRdb holds only the in-frame ones, with some missing. The repertoire consists of 80,000 or so clones, with approximately 80% occurring once and the leading ten covering about 3.5%. Sequenced material: PBMCs. J is TRBJ1-1 and V is TRBV18; 11 bases agree with TRBD1. The TCR comes from a man aged 35 to 55 in good health and CMV-seronegative. The CDR3 here is CASSGPGQGAGEAFF. The CDR3 DNA follows: TGTGCCAGCTCAGGACCCGGACAGGGGGCCGGTGAAGCTTTCTTT.